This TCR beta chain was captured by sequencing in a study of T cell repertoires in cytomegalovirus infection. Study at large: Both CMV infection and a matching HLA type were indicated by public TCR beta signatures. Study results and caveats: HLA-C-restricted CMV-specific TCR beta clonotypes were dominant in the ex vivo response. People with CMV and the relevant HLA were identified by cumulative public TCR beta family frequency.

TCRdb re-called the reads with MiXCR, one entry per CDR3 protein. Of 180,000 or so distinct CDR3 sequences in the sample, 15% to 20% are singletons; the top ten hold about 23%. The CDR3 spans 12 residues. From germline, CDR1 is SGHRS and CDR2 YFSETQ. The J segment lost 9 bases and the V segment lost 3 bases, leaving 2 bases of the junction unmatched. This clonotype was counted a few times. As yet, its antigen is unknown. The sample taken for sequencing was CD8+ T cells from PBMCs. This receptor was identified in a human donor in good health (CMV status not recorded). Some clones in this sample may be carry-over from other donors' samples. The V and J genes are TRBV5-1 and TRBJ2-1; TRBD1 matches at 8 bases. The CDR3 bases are TGCGCCAGCAGCTGGACAGGGACTGAGCAGTTCTTC. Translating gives CASSWTGTEQFF.